The 17 T cell receptor beta chains given below trace back to one sample, sequenced in a study of blood T cell repertoires in COVID-19. Generated by immunoSEQ multiplex PCR, the TCRdb table keeps only in-frame clones and is missing some. Here the sample spans tens of thousands of clones, roughly nine tenths being singletons. Sequencing was done on a sample of peripheral blood. The receptors come from a man aged 55 to 70 with active COVID-19.

This clone was counted only a few times. The rearrangement uses TRBV7-9 and TRBJ1-2; 7 bases map to TRBD1. Trimming cost V 2 bases and J 1 base; bases outside gene matches: 10. CDR3 length equals 17 residues. Germline V gene data show CDR1 as SEHNR and CDR2 as FQNEAQ (reference sequence). CDR3 bases: TGTGCCAGCAGCTTAAGAGGGGGCGCTGGAATTAACTATGGCTACACCTTC. Translating gives CASSLRGGAGINYGYTF. Combining the CDR3 with reference TRBV7-9 and TRBJ1-2 gives the whole variable domain DTGVSQNPRHKITKRGQNVTFRCDPISEHNRLYWYRQTLGQGPEFLTYFQNEAQLEKSRLLSDRFSAERPKGSFSTLEIQRTEQGDSAMYLCASSLRGGAGINYGYTFGSGTRLTVV.

The chain has TRBV5-1 and TRBJ2-3, with 9 bases fitting TRBD2. The J segment lost 5 bases and the V segment lost 7 bases, leaving 8 bases of the junction unmatched. The CDR3 contains 14 residues. Germline assignment: CDR1 SGHRS and CDR2 YFSETQ. CDR3 loop: CASRIAGVRDTQYF. The CDR3, as DNA: TGCGCCAGCCGAATAGCGGGAGTAAGAGATACGCAGTATTTT.

The chain has TRBV6-2 or TRBV6-3 and TRBJ2-1; D call uncertain. The CDR3 has 16 residues. Germline CDR1 and CDR2: MNHEY and SVGEGT. V was cut by 6 bases and J by 0 bases, with 15 bases left in between. The CDR3, as DNA: TGTGCCAGCAGCTATCCTCGGTATCGCTCCTACAATGAGCAGTTCTTC. Amino acids: CASSYPRYRSYNEQFF.

This clone has only one observation. The chain couples TRBV7-2 to TRBJ2-1; the match to TRBD2 covers 9 bases. The V gene's germline CDR1 is SGHTA and CDR2 FQGNSA. V shed 1 base and J 5 bases; nucleotides not matched to a gene: 9. This CDR3 is built from 17 residues. The CDR3 bases are TGTGCCAGCAGCTTAGTCGGGACTAGCCGGCCAGACAATGAGCAGTTCTTC. Residues: CASSLVGTSRPDNEQFF.

The V and J genes are TRBV6-2 or TRBV6-3 and TRBJ2-7, with TRBD2 matching over 10 bases. V lost 2 bases, J lost 7 bases, and 5 bases stayed unmatched. Germline values: CDR1 MNHEY, CDR2 SVGEGT. CDR3 length: 14 residues. The CDR3 sequence: CASSYVASGSEQYF. The CDR3 nucleotides are TGTGCCAGCAGTTACGTAGCTAGCGGGAGTGAGCAGTACTTC.

V and J are TRBV7-8 and TRBJ1-4, with TRBD1 identical over 9 bases. V was pared by 5 bases and J by 6 bases, with 1 base of the junction left unmatched. Germline V gene lookup returns CDR1 SGHVS and CDR2 FQNEAQ. The CDR3 has 13 amino acids. The CDR3 is CASSRDRDEKLFF. The CDR3 bases are TGTGCCAGCAGCCGGGACAGGGATGAAAAACTGTTTTTT.

CDR3 region: CASSHRMGTGVMETQYF. The CDR3, as DNA: TGTGCCAGCAGCCACCGGATGGGGACAGGGGTGATGGAGACCCAGTACTTC. The chain employs TRBV3-1 (or the pseudogene TRBV3-2) and TRBJ2-5; 10 nucleotides line up with TRBD1. The CDR3 extends over 17 amino acids. From germline, CDR1 is LGHDT and CDR2 YNNKEL (reference sequence). The ends lost 3 bases at V and 5 bases at J; junction bases unmatched: 12.

The gene calls are TRBV4-3 and TRBJ2-4, with 10 positions matching TRBD2. Germline-derived CDR1 and CDR2 are LGHNA and YSLEER. V shed 2 bases, J shed 5 bases, and the junction held 3 bases outside the gene matches. The CDR3 length is 15 residues. CDR3 residues: CASSQLLAGENIQYF. In nucleotides, the CDR3 is TGCGCCAGCAGCCAACTCCTAGCGGGAGAAAACATTCAGTACTTC.

This clone showed up just a few times. The chain is built from TRBV2 and TRBJ2-7; 11 positions agree with TRBD1. The CDR3 runs to 16 residues. Germline CDR1 SNHLY, CDR2 FYNNEI. The ends lost 6 bases at V and 2 bases at J; junction bases unmatched: 9. Written as DNA, the CDR3 is TGTGCCAGCAGAGCTCGGGGACAGGGGGTCCCCTACGAGCAGTACTTC. It yields the protein CASRARGQGVPYEQYF. The variable domain in full, completed from reference TRBV2 and TRBJ2-7, reads EPEVTQTPSHQVTQMGQEVILRCVPISNHLYFYWYRQILGQKVEFLVSFYNNEISEKSEIFDDQFSVERPDGSNFTLKIRSTKLEDSAMYFCASRARGQGVPYEQYFGPGTRLTVT.

The chain is built from TRBV4-1 and TRBJ2-2, with TRBD2 identical over 11 bases. CDR1 MGHRA and CDR2 YSYEKL come from the germline V gene. V lost 4 bases and J lost 1; bases outside the gene matches: 5. The CDR3 runs to 17 residues. The CDR3 region has the DNA TGCGCCAGCAGCCCCCCCGGACTAGCGGGGAACACCGGGGAGCTGTTTTTT. Protein sequence: CASSPPGLAGNTGELFF.

The rearrangement links TRBV27 to TRBJ2-7; weak D call: TRBD2 (6 bases). The germline V gene has CDR1 MNHEY and CDR2 SMNVEV (reference sequence). The CDR3 length is 13 residues. V lost 7 bases to trimming and J lost 6 bases, with 16 bases between them. The CDR3 region has the DNA TGTGCCAGCACGGGTCGCTTGGGAGGCGAGCAGTACTTC. As protein: CASTGRLGGEQYF.

The chain combines TRBV19 with TRBJ2-1, with TRBD2 identical over 7 bases. The CDR3 is made up of 13 amino acids. The germline CDR1 and CDR2 sequences are LNHDA and SQIVND (reference sequence). Trimming at V came to 5 bases and at J to 12 bases, leaving 10 bases not matched to a gene. CDR3 in DNA: TGTGCCAGTAGTCTGGCGGGAGCTTATTGGCAGTTCTTC. This gives the protein CASSLAGAYWQFF.

V and J are TRBV7-2 and TRBJ2-7, with 9 bases aligning to TRBD2. The germline V gene encodes CDR1 SGHTA and CDR2 FQGNSA. CDR3 length equals 12 residues. V trimming: 8 bases; J trimming: 7 bases; junction bases outside the gene matches: 6. CDR3 nucleotide sequence: TGTGCCAGCGGGCTAGCGGGAAGAGAGCAGTACTTC. Translation: CASGLAGREQYF.

The chain carries TRBV4-3 and TRBJ2-1, with 16 nucleotides matching TRBD2. With 4 bases clipped from V and 9 bases from J, the junction kept 6 bases outside the gene matches. This CDR3 is built from 16 residues. Germline V gives CDR1 LGHNA, CDR2 YSLEER. The DNA of the CDR3 is TGCGCCAGCAGCCTGGGACTAGCGGGAGGGCCTGGTGAGCAGTTCTTC. Its protein product is CASSLGLAGGPGEQFF.

This chain uses TRBV7-9 with TRBJ2-1, with D uncertain. Trimming took off 3 bases at V and 6 bases at J, with 18 bases between the two ends. From germline, CDR1 is SEHNR and CDR2 FQNEAQ (reference sequence). The CDR3 has 16 residues. The CDR3: CASSFDGRGRTNEQFF. CDR3 DNA: TGTGCCAGCAGCTTCGACGGCAGAGGCCGAACCAATGAGCAGTTCTTC.

V usage is TRBV6-2 or TRBV6-3 and J usage is TRBJ2-7; possibly TRBD1 for D (5 bases). Trimming pared 2 bases from V and 0 bases from J, leaving 23 bases between. Germline-derived CDR1 and CDR2 are MNHEY and SVGEGT. The CDR3 extends over 19 amino acids. The CDR3 sequence: CASSYHTAESGYFSYEQYF. The CDR3 DNA follows: TGTGCCAGCAGTTACCATACGGCCGAATCAGGGTACTTCTCCTACGAGCAGTACTTC.

The chain is built from TRBV9 and TRBJ2-2; D is uncertain. V lost 3 bases to trimming and J lost 5 bases, with 17 bases between them. Germline V gene sequence: CDR1 SGDLS, CDR2 YYNGEE. The CDR3 length is 16 residues. In DNA form, the CDR3 reads TGTGCCAGCAGCGACCGCGGAGACCTAGGTACCGGGGAGCTGTTTTTT. Its protein is CASSDRGDLGTGELFF. The full variable domain, its missing parts supplied by reference TRBV9 and TRBJ2-2, is DSGVTQTPKHLITATGQRVTLRCSPRSGDLSVYWYQQSLDQGLQFLIQYYNGEERAKGNILERFSAQQFPDLHSELNLSSLELGDSALYFCASSDRGDLGTGELFFGEGSRLTVL.